Here is one T cell receptor beta chain with its context. Its target is unknown. This sample was included in a study of molecular identifiers for immune sequencing clone quantification. Findings and limits, study-wide: Under 1% of molecules in naive cells, but over 97% of effector molecules, belonged to clones above 20 RNA copies. Barcode sharing among identical TCR molecules could make large clones appear smaller.

Preparation methods for the bulk TCR libraries were those previously described, with listed TCR primers. TCRdb reprocessed the PCR reads via MiXCR and lists one record per CDR3 protein. The table lists approximately 630,000 distinct CDR3 sequences, roughly 23% of them singletons, with 0.78% in the top ten. CDR1 and CDR2 (germline): SQVTM, ANQGSEA. CDR3 length: 13 amino acids. V dropped 2 bases and J dropped 6 bases, with 13 bases sitting between them. Sequences were obtained from naive CD8+ T cells from blood, with Jurkat cell RNA spiked in. Specified subset: FACS-sorted CD8+CD4-CCR7+CD45RA+ naive T cells. This chain uses TRBV29-1 with TRBJ1-2; D gene unclear. The sequence was collected from a human donor in good health. Some libraries in this study had Jurkat cell RNA spiked in. The CDR3 region is CSVERPTADGYTF. The CDR3 nucleotides read TGCAGCGTTGAACGCCCCACTGCTGATGGCTACACCTTC.